One sample yielded the 31 T cell receptor beta chains listed below, sequenced in a study of shared clonotypes between healthy human individuals. Generated by immunoSEQ multiplex PCR, the TCRdb table keeps only in-frame clones and is missing some. This sample has around 1.5 million clones, with 98% found just once. Source material: naive CD4+ T cells sorted from blood. Subset: CD45RA+ positively selected. The receptors stem from a man aged 25-45 years in good health.

In the case of this clone: Other DNA sequences of this sample code for an identical CDR3. The V and J genes are TRBV5-1 and TRBJ2-5; D unresolved. CDR1 and CDR2 from the germline V gene are SGHRS and YFSETQ. V shed 4 bases and J shed 3 bases, with 4 bases lying between them. The CDR3 is 11 amino acids. As DNA, the CDR3 is TGCGCCAGCAGCGCGAAAGAGACCCAGTACTTC. It specifies CASSAKETQYF.

This chain links TRBV5-1 with TRBJ2-7; 7 bases map to TRBD1. Germline CDR1 is SGHRS and CDR2 is YFSETQ. This CDR3 spans 13 amino acids. Trimming at V came to 4 bases and at J to 5 bases, leaving 6 bases not matched to a gene. Here the CDR3 reads CASSGQDLHEQYF. CDR3 nucleotides: TGCGCCAGCAGCGGACAGGATCTTCACGAGCAGTACTTC.

This clone has only one observation. The chain joins TRBV7-2 to TRBJ2-5; 8 bases are a match to TRBD1. Germline V gene sequence: CDR1 SGHTA, CDR2 FQGNSA. The CDR3 loop spans 17 amino acids. J gave up 1 base and V 3 bases, and 10 bases lay outside the gene matches. The CDR3 loop is CASSFPGRGRPQETQYF. CDR3 sequence (DNA): TGTGCCAGCAGCTTTCCGGGCAGGGGGCGGCCCCAAGAGACCCAGTACTTC.

This clone showed up just once. The chain links TRBV7-9 to TRBJ2-1; D is unresolved. The V gene's germline CDR1 is SEHNR and CDR2 FQNEAQ (reference sequence). Trimming shortened V by 2 bases and J by 7 bases, and 15 bases separated the two germline ends. The CDR3 has 15 amino acids. The CDR3 protein is CASSLRVTEDNEQFF. CDR3 DNA sequence: TGTGCCAGCAGCTTACGCGTGACGGAAGATAATGAGCAGTTCTTC.

This chain connects TRBV30 to TRBJ2-7; D not certain. The CDR3 runs 14 residues. Per the germline V gene, CDR1 is GTSNPN and CDR2 is SVGIG (reference sequence). V lost 3 bases to trimming and J lost 2 bases, with 14 bases between them. In nucleotides, the CDR3 is TGTGCCTGGAGAAAGGCAGCGCCAGCCTACGAGCAGTACTTC. It yields the protein CAWRKAAPAYEQYF.

Comment on this clone: Other DNA sequences from this sample encode an identical CDR3 as well. The chain combines TRBV5-1 with TRBJ2-1; 10 nucleotides align to TRBD1. CDR3 length equals 15 residues. CDR1 and CDR2 (germline): SGHRS, YFSETQ. V lost 0 bases, J lost 6 bases, and 3 bases stayed unmatched. Here the CDR3 DNA reads TGCGCCAGCAGCTTGGGACAGGGGGCTACCAATGAGCAGTTCTTC. Protein product: CASSLGQGATNEQFF.

The V and J genes are TRBV2 and TRBJ2-2; D remains unclear. Between the trimmed V and J ends, which lost 6 bases and 1 base, there was a span of 12 bases. Germline loops: CDR1 SNHLY, CDR2 FYNNEI. This CDR3 is built from 15 residues. The CDR3, as DNA: TGTGCCAGCAGAGATGGGGATTTGAACACCGGGGAGCTGTTTTTT. This encodes CASRDGDLNTGELFF.

The chain is built from TRBV27 and TRBJ2-7; the D call may be TRBD1 or TRBD2 (5 bases each). V lost 4 bases, J lost 4 bases, and 17 bases lay in between. Germline CDR1 reads MNHEY; CDR2 reads SMNVEV (reference sequence). CDR3 length: 15 amino acids. CDR3 loop: CASSSTRGGTYEQYF. CDR3 nucleotide sequence: TGTGCCAGCAGTTCAACGAGAGGTGGGACGTACGAGCAGTACTTC.

The CDR3 is CASSLTGGTQAFF. The CDR3 coding sequence is TGCGCCAGCAGCTTGACAGGGGGCACGCAAGCTTTCTTT. This chain uses TRBV5-1 with TRBJ1-1, with TRBD1 matching over 9 bases. The V segment lost 1 base and the J segment 9 bases; nucleotides outside the gene matches: 4. Looked up from germline, CDR1 is SGHRS and CDR2 is YFSETQ. This CDR3 comprises 13 residues.

This chain links TRBV11-2 with TRBJ2-1; 13 bases are a match to TRBD2. The V and J ends lost 4 bases and 2 bases, in that order; junction bases with no gene match: 2. The CDR3 is 16 residues long. Germline-derived CDR1 and CDR2 are SGHAT and FQNNGV. The CDR3 coding sequence is TGTGCCAGCAGCTCGGGACTAGCGGGGCCCTACAATGAGCAGTTCTTC. This gives the protein CASSSGLAGPYNEQFF.

Details on this clone: The junction does not match germline at one end; this may be a read error. The V gene is TRBV9, the J gene TRBJ2-7; D uncertain. This CDR3 is 12 amino acids long. CDR1 and CDR2 (germline): SGDLS, YYNGEE. The CDR3 DNA follows: TGTGCCAGCAGCGACCCCTCCTCCGAGCAGTACTTC. It specifies CASSDPSSEQYF.

This chain uses TRBV6-5 with TRBJ2-7, with 11 bases aligning to TRBD1. With V trimmed by 6 bases and J by 6 bases, 7 bases remained unmatched. CDR1 MNHEY and CDR2 SVGAGI come from the germline V gene. The CDR3 runs 14 residues. The CDR3 DNA is TGTGCCAGCAGAGTCGGGACAGGGGGAGGCGAGCAGTACTTC. It yields the protein CASRVGTGGGEQYF.

This chain links TRBV18 with TRBJ2-1; TRBD2 matches at 7 bases. This CDR3 region has 16 residues. V was pared by 5 bases and J by 7 bases, with 14 bases of the junction left unmatched. Germline CDR1 is KGHSH and CDR2 is LQKENI. For the CDR3, the DNA is TGTGCCAGCTCATCGTCGACTAGCCGAACATCGAATGAGCAGTTCTTC. It encodes CASSSSTSRTSNEQFF.

The chain joins TRBV2 to TRBJ1-2, with D tentatively TRBD1 (5 bases). CDR1 is SNHLY, CDR2 FYNNEI, per germline. V was pared by 3 bases and J by 4 bases, with 9 bases between. The CDR3 spans 13 residues. CDR3 DNA sequence: TGTGCCAGCAGTGAGGGGCAGGCCTATGGCTACACCTTC. As protein: CASSEGQAYGYTF.

The V call is TRBV29-1, the J call TRBJ1-1; TRBD1 is a possible D gene (6 bases). This CDR3 is 15 amino acids long. The germline V gene encodes CDR1 SQVTM and CDR2 ANQGSEA. V lost 5 bases, J lost 4 bases, and 20 bases lay in between. The CDR3 spells CSVQFEGGRGTEAFF. DNA of the CDR3: TGCAGCGTTCAATTCGAGGGGGGTAGGGGCACTGAAGCTTTCTTT.

The chain recombines TRBV18 with TRBJ2-3, with 8 bases fitting TRBD1. Trimming took 1 base from V and 2 from J; bases not matched to a gene: 8. CDR3 length: 17 amino acids. Germline values: CDR1 KGHSH, CDR2 LQKENI. The CDR3 coding sequence is TGTGCCAGCTCACCACTCCGACAGGGGCCAGTCACAGATACGCAGTATTTT. Translating it yields CASSPLRQGPVTDTQYF.

This clone was detected only once. The V call is TRBV19, the J call TRBJ2-2; D may be TRBD1 (6 bases). Germline-derived CDR1 and CDR2 are LNHDA and SQIVND (reference sequence). This CDR3 is 14 amino acids long. V was shortened by 7 bases and J by 0 bases, with 9 bases between the two germline ends. The CDR3 loop reads CASKRTANTGELFF. CDR3 nucleotides: TGTGCCAGTAAGCGGACAGCGAACACCGGGGAGCTGTTTTTT.

This chain joins TRBV5-5 and TRBJ2-4, with D perhaps TRBD1 (6 bases). Deletions cut 3 bases from V and 10 bases from J, with 20 bases between. The CDR3 contains 15 residues. CDR1 is SGHKS, CDR2 YYEKEE, per germline (reference sequence). CDR3 coding DNA: TGTGCCAGCAGCTCAGCCAGGCAGGGGCTAGGAATTCAGTACTTC. The encoded protein is CASSSARQGLGIQYF.

This rearrangement joins TRBV18 to TRBJ2-2; perhaps TRBD1 as D (6 bases). Germline CDR1 KGHSH, CDR2 LQKENI. V dropped 4 bases and J dropped 0 bases, with 15 bases sitting between them. This CDR3 has 17 residues. The CDR3 DNA reads TGTGCCAGCTCACTATTTGCAGGGGATACGAACACCGGGGAGCTGTTTTTT. Its translation is CASSLFAGDTNTGELFF.

The chain's CDR3 is CASSSLTEVLIYGYTF. As DNA, the CDR3 is TGTGCCAGCAGCTCCCTGACCGAGGTGTTAATCTATGGCTACACCTTC. The chain joins TRBV7-2 to TRBJ1-2; D gene ambiguous. V was trimmed by 4 bases and J by 4 bases, leaving 19 bases between them. There are 16 residues in the CDR3. Looked up from germline, CDR1 is SGHTA and CDR2 is FQGNSA.

J is TRBJ2-2 and V is TRBV5-1; a possible D gene is TRBD1 (6 bases). V was cut by 6 bases and J by 1 base, with 7 bases left in between. The CDR3 sequence is 13 residues long. Germline CDR1 SGHRS, CDR2 YFSETQ. DNA for the CDR3: TGCGCCAGCAAGGGGGAGAACACCGGGGAGCTGTTTTTT. Protein: CASKGENTGELFF. Combining the CDR3 with reference TRBV5-1 and TRBJ2-2 gives the whole variable domain KAGVTQTPRYLIKTRGQQVTLSCSPISGHRSVSWYQQTPGQGLQFLFEYFSETQRNKGNFPGRFSGRQFSNSRSEMNVSTLELGDSALYLCASKGENTGELFFGEGSRLTVL.

V is TRBV25-1 and J is TRBJ2-7, with 11 bases aligning to TRBD1. From germline, CDR1 is MGHDK and CDR2 SYGVNS. After removal of 6 bases from V and 8 bases from J, the junction contained 12 bases not matched to a gene. The CDR3 is 15 amino acids. CDR3 DNA: TGTGCCAGCAGCCCTTCGGGACAGGGGGTCGGAAAGCAGTACTTC. Translating it yields CASSPSGQGVGKQYF.

V and J are TRBV29-1 and TRBJ2-5; tentative D call: TRBD1 (6 bases). CDR1 is SQVTM, CDR2 ANQGSEA, per germline. This CDR3 is built from 17 residues. Trimming took 0 bases from V and 3 from J, leaving 20 bases between them. DNA of the CDR3: TGCAGCGTTGAAGATCCAAGGGGGAATGGCCCCAAAGAGACCCAGTACTTC. Translating gives CSVEDPRGNGPKETQYF.

V is TRBV5-1 and J is TRBJ1-3; 7 nucleotides line up with TRBD1. Germline loops: CDR1 SGHRS, CDR2 YFSETQ. Trimming cost V 4 bases and J 7 bases; bases outside gene matches: 5. The CDR3 runs to 13 residues. CDR3 coding DNA: TGCGCCAGCAGCGACCAACAGGGGAACACCATATATTTT. Translating it yields CASSDQQGNTIYF.

A remark on this clone: The sample carries other DNA sequences with the same CDR3. The CDR3, as DNA: TGTGCCAGCAGCTTGGGACTAGCGGGAGGAGATACGCAGTATTTT. Translation gives CASSLGLAGGDTQYF. The rearrangement joins TRBV5-4 to TRBJ2-3; TRBD2 matches at 13 bases. The V gene end was trimmed by 0 bases and the J gene end by 5 bases; junction bases not matched to a gene: 0. CDR1 SGHNT and CDR2 YYREEE come from the germline V gene (reference sequence). There are 15 residues in the CDR3.

The chain combines TRBV7-9 with TRBJ2-6; 7 positions agree with TRBD2. The V segment lost 11 bases and the J segment 4 bases; nucleotides outside the gene matches: 8. Germline lookup yields CDR1 SEHNR and CDR2 FQNEAQ (reference sequence). CDR3 length: 14 amino acids. This CDR3 is CASQGGTGANVLTF. The CDR3 nucleotides are TGTGCCTCTCAGGGAGGGACCGGGGCCAACGTCCTGACTTTC.

This clone was counted a single time. The sample has other DNA sequences that encode this CDR3 too. The chain employs TRBV18 and TRBJ2-1, with 10 positions matching TRBD1. Germline trimming cut 3 bases from V and 8 bases from J; bases unmatched to any gene: 7. Germline assignment: CDR1 KGHSH and CDR2 LQKENI. The CDR3 has 15 residues. The CDR3 bases are TGTGCCAGCTCACCTCCGGGACAGGGGTTGTATGAGCAGTTCTTC. Encoded protein: CASSPPGQGLYEQFF.

The V gene is TRBV30, the J gene TRBJ1-6, with a weak D call TRBD1 (6 bases). V gave up 7 bases and J gave up 6 bases, with 13 bases separating them. Germline V CDR1 and CDR2: GTSNPN, SVGIG (reference sequence). This CDR3 contains 13 residues. The DNA of the CDR3 is TGTGCCTCCCTCGGACAGTTTAATTCACCCCTCCACTTT. Translation gives CASLGQFNSPLHF.

The rearrangement links TRBV4-2 to TRBJ2-4, with a tentative D call TRBD1 (5 bases). Germline loops: CDR1 LGHNA, CDR2 YNFKEQ. The CDR3 consists of 15 residues. Trimming stripped 0 bases from V and 8 bases from J, with 14 bases between. CDR3 DNA sequence: TGTGCCAGCAGCCAAGATCCCACGGCAGGGTACATTCAGTACTTC. Protein sequence: CASSQDPTAGYIQYF.

The chain recombines TRBV14 with TRBJ2-3, with D possibly called TRBD1 or TRBD2 (5 bases each). Germline-derived CDR1 and CDR2 are SGHDN and FVKESK. V was cut by 8 bases and J by 2 bases, with 11 bases left in between. The CDR3 contains 13 residues. The DNA for the CDR3 is TGTGCCAGCGGGGACGCCCACACAGATACGCAGTATTTT. Translation: CASGDAHTDTQYF.

The J gene is TRBJ2-2, the V gene TRBV4-3; perhaps TRBD1 as D (6 bases). CDR3 size: 15 residues. V was trimmed by 6 bases and J by 0 bases, leaving 11 bases between them. CDR1 LGHNA and CDR2 YSLEER come from the germline V gene. CDR3 DNA sequence: TGCGCCAGCAGAGAAGGACAGACGAACACCGGGGAGCTGTTTTTT. Its protein is CASREGQTNTGELFF.